Reported below is one TCR beta chain. Antigen specificity is unknown. This record belongs to a study of CD8 T cells in ankylosing spondylitis. Study findings and constraints: Fewer than 10 highly homologous variants formed a TCR beta motif that appeared characteristic of ankylosing spondylitis blood. Reactive arthritis synovial fluid and blood previously showed some of these motif variants.

Trimming removed 1 base from V and 9 bases from J; junction bases left unmatched: 3. Germline V CDR1 and CDR2: LGHNA, YSLEER. The CDR3 length is 13 residues. Library preparation for TCR beta used quantitative 5'-RACE with molecular barcodes. TCRdb re-called the 5' RACE reads through MiXCR, storing one row per CDR3 protein. The sample has hundreds of thousands of distinct CDR3 sequences; less than 25% are singletons. The V and J genes are TRBV4-3 and TRBJ2-1; 7 bases agree with TRBD2. Material for sequencing was blood, either unsorted or a sorted T cell fraction (not recorded which). This TCR was recovered from a female donor with ankylosing spondylitis or in good health (not recorded which). The chain's CDR3 is CASSQGREGEQFF. In DNA, the CDR3 is TGCGCCAGCAGCCAAGGCAGGGAGGGTGAGCAGTTCTTC.